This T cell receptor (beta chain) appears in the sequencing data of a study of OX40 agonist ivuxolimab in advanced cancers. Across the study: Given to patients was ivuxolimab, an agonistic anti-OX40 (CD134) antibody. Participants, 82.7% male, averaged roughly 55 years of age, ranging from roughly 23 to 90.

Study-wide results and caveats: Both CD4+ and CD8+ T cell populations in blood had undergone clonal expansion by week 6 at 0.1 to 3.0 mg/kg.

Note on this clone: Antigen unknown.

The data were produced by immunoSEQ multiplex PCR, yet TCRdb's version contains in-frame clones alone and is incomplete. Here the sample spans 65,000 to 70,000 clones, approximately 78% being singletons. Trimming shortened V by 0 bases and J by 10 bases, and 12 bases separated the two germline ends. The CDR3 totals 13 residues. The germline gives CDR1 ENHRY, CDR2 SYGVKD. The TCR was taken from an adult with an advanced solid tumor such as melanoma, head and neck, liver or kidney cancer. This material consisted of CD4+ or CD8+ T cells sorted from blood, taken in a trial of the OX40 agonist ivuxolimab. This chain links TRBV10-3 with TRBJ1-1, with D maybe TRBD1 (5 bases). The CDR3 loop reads CAISESEGVGAFF. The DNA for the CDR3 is TGTGCCATCAGTGAGTCTGAAGGGGTGGGAGCTTTCTTT.